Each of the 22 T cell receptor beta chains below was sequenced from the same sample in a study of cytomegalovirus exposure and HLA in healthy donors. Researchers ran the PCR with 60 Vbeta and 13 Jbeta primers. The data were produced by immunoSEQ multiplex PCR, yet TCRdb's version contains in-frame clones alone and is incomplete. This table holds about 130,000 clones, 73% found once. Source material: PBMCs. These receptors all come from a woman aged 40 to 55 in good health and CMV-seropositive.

CDR3 amino acids: CASSTLGGADTEAFF. The CDR3 DNA reads TGCGCCAGCAGCACCCTGGGAGGGGCGGACACTGAAGCTTTCTTT. The chain has TRBV5-1 and TRBJ1-1; the D gene is possibly TRBD1 (5 bases). Trimming took off 4 bases at V and 3 bases at J, with 16 bases between the two ends. CDR1 is SGHRS and CDR2 is YFSETQ in the germline V gene. The CDR3 sequence is 15 residues long. Complete variable domain (other parts from reference TRBV5-1 and TRBJ1-1): KAGVTQTPRYLIKTRGQQVTLSCSPISGHRSVSWYQQTPGQGLQFLFEYFSETQRNKGNFPGRFSGRQFSNSRSEMNVSTLELGDSALYLCASSTLGGADTEAFFGQGTRLTVV.

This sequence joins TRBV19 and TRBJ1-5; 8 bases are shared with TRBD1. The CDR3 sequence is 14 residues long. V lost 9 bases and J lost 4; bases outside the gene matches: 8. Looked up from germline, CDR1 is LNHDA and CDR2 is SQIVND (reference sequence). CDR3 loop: CASGPGGRNQPQHF. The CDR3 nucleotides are TGTGCCAGCGGACCAGGGGGCAGGAATCAGCCCCAGCATTTT.

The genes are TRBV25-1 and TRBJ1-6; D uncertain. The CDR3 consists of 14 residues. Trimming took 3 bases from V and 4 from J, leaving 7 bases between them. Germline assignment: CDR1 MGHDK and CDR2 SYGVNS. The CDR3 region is CASSEELYNSPLHF. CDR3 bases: TGTGCCAGCAGTGAGGAGCTTTATAATTCACCCCTCCACTTT.

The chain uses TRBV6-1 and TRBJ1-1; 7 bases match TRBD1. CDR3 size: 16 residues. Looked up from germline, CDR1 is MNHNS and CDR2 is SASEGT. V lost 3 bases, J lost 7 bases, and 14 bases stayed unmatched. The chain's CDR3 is CASSERGGRGAGEAFF. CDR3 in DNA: TGTGCCAGCAGTGAGCGCGGAGGCAGGGGGGCGGGTGAAGCTTTCTTT.

The DNA for the CDR3 is TGTGCCAGCAGCCCCGGGGACACGGAGAATTCACCCCTCCACTTT. It is translated as CASSPGDTENSPLHF. The rearrangement links TRBV9 to TRBJ1-6; D is possibly TRBD1 (6 bases). The germline V gene encodes CDR1 SGDLS and CDR2 YYNGEE. The CDR3 totals 15 residues. V was pared by 4 bases and J by 7 bases, with 15 bases between.

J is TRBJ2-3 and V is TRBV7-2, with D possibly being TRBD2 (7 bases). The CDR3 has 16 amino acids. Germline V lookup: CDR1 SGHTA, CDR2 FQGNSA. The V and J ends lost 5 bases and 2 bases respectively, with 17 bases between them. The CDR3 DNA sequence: TGTGCCAGCAGCCCCGAGGGGGGGGCGCTCACAGATACGCAGTATTTT. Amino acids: CASSPEGGALTDTQYF.

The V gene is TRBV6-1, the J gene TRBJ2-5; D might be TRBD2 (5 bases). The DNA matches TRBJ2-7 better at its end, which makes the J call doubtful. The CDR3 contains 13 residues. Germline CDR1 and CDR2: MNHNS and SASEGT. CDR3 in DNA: TGTGCCAGCCGTGGAGGAGTACCCTACGAGCAGTACTTC. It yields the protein CASRGGVPYEQYF.

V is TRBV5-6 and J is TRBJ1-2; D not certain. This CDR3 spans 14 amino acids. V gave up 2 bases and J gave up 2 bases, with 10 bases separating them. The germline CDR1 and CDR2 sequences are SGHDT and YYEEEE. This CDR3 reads CASSLGLTNYGYTF. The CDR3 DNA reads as TGTGCCAGCAGCTTAGGACTAACCAACTATGGCTACACCTTC.

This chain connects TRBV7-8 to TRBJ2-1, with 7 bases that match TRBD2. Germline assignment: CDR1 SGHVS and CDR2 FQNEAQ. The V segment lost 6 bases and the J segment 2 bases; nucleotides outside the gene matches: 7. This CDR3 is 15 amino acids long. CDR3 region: CASRYSGTTYNEQFF. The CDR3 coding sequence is TGTGCCAGCAGGTACAGCGGGACTACCTACAATGAGCAGTTCTTC.

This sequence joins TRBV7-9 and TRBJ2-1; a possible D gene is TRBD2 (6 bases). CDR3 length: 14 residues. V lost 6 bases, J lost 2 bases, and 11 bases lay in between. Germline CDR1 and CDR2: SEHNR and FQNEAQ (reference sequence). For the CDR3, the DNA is TGTGCCAGCAGTCTTAGCGGAACCTACAATGAGCAGTTCTTC. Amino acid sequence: CASSLSGTYNEQFF.

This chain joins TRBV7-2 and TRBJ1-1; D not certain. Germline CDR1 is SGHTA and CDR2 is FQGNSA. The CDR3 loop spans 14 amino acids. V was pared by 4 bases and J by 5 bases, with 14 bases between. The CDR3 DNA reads TGTGCCAGCAGCTATATGATGGCGGGGACTGAAGCTTTCTTT. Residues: CASSYMMAGTEAFF.

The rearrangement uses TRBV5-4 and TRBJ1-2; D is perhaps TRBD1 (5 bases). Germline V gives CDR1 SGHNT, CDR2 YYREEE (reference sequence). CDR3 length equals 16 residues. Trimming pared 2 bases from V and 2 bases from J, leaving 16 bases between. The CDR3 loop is CASSLEPGRKNYGYTF. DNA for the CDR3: TGTGCCAGCAGCTTAGAACCAGGGCGGAAAAACTATGGCTACACCTTC. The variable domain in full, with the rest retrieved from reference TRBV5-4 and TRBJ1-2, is ETGVTQSPTHLIKTRGQQVTLRCSSQSGHNTVSWYQQALGQGPQFIFQYYREEENGRGNFPPRFSGLQFPNYSSELNVNALELDDSALYLCASSLEPGRKNYGYTFGSGTRLTVV.

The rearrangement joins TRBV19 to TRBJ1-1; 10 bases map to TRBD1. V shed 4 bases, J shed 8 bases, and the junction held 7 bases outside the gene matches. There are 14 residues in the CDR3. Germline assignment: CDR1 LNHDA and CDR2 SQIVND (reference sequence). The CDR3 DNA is TGTGCCAGTAGTACACACGACAGGGGGCTCGAAGCTTTCTTT. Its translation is CASSTHDRGLEAFF.

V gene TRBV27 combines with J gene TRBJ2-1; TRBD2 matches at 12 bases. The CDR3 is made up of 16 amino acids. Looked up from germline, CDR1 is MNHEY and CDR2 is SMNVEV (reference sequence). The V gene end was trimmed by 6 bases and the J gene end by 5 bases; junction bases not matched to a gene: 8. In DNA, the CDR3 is TGTGCCAGCAGCCCCCTAGCGGGAGGGCCCCACAATGAGCAGTTCTTC. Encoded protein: CASSPLAGGPHNEQFF.

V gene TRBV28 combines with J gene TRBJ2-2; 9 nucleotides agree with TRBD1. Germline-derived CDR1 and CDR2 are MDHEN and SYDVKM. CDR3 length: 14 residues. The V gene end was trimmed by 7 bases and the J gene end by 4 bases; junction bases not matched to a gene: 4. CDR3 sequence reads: CASITGGITGELFF. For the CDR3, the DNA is TGTGCCAGCATAACAGGGGGCATCACCGGGGAGCTGTTTTTT.

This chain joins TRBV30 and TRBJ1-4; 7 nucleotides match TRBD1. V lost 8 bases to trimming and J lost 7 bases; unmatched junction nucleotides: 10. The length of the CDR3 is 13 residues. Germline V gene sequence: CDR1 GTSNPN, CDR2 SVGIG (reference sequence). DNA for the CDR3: TGTGCCGCCGACAGGGAGAGCAGTGAAAAACTGTTTTTT. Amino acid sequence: CAADRESSEKLFF.

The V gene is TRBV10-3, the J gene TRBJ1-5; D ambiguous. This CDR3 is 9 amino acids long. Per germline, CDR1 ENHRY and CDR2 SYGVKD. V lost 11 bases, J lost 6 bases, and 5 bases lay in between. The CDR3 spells CASGQPQHF. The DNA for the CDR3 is TGTGCCTCAGGTCAGCCCCAGCATTTT.

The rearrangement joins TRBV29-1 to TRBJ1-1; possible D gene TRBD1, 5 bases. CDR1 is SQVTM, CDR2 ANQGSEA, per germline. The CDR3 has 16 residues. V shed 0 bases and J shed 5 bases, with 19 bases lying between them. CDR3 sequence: CSVEDGHRQRLTEAFF. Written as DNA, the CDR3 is TGCAGCGTTGAAGATGGTCATAGACAGAGGTTGACTGAAGCTTTCTTT.

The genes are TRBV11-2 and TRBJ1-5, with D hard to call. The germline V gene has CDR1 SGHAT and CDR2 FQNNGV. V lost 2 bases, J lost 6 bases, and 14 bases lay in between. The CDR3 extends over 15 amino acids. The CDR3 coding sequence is TGTGCCAGCAGCTTATCGGGAGGCAAGGGTCAGCCCCAGCATTTT. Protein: CASSLSGGKGQPQHF.

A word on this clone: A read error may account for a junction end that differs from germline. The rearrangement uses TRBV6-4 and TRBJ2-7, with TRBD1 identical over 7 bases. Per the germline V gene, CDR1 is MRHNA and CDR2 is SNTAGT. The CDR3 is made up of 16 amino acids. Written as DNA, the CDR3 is TGTGTCAGCAGTGACCGCGACAGGGATTACTCCTACGAGCAGTACTTC. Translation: CVSSDRDRDYSYEQYF.

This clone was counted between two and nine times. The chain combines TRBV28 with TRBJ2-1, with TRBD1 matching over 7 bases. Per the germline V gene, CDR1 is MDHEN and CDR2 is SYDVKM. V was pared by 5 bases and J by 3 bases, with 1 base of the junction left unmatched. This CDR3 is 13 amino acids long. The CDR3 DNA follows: TGTGCCAGCAGTGGACAGGACTACAATGAGCAGTTCTTC. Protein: CASSGQDYNEQFF.

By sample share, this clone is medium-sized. The CDR3: CASSLSPPPLGSGANVLTF. The CDR3 DNA is TGTGCCAGCAGCTTAAGCCCCCCTCCGCTAGGCTCTGGGGCCAACGTCCTGACTTTC. V and J are TRBV7-3 and TRBJ2-6; D remains ambiguous. The V gene lost 1 base and the J gene lost 0 bases, with 16 bases spanning the gap. The CDR3 extends over 19 amino acids. CDR1 is SGHTA and CDR2 is FQGTGA in the germline V gene.